This passage covers 17 T cell receptor beta chains from one sample sequenced in a study of blood T cell repertoires in COVID-19. Clones were read by immunoSEQ multiplex PCR, and TCRdb kept only the in-frame ones, dropping some. The sample contains 150,000 to 200,000 clones, about four fifths of which appear only once. The sequencing input was peripheral blood. The receptors shown here come from a man aged 55 to 70 with active or convalescent COVID-19.

The J gene is TRBJ2-1, the V gene TRBV2; 8 bases fit TRBD2. Trimming at V came to 2 bases and at J to 0 bases, leaving 3 bases not matched to a gene. Germline loops: CDR1 SNHLY, CDR2 FYNNEI. This CDR3 spans 16 amino acids. CDR3 protein: CASSEWAGGSYNEQFF. DNA of the CDR3: TGTGCCAGCAGTGAATGGGCGGGAGGCTCCTACAATGAGCAGTTCTTC.

V gene TRBV5-5 combines with J gene TRBJ1-2; D might be TRBD1 (6 bases). Germline V gene data show CDR1 as SGHKS and CDR2 as YYEKEE (reference sequence). This CDR3 is 15 amino acids long. The V and J ends lost 1 base and 2 bases respectively, with 12 bases between them. DNA for the CDR3: TGTGCCAGCAGCTTGTTAAAGGGGGACAACTATGGCTACACCTTC. This sequence encodes CASSLLKGDNYGYTF. Full variable domain (rest looked up from reference TRBV5-5 and TRBJ1-2): DAGVTQSPTHLIKTRGQQVTLRCSPISGHKSVSWYQQVLGQGPQFIFQYYEKEERGRGNFPDRFSARQFPNYSSELNVNALLLGDSALYLCASSLLKGDNYGYTFGSGTRLTVV.

The chain has TRBV3-1 (or the pseudogene TRBV3-2) and TRBJ1-2, with 9 bases lining up with TRBD1. With V trimmed by 6 bases and J by 5 bases, 7 bases remained unmatched. This CDR3 has 14 amino acids. Germline V lookup: CDR1 LGHDT, CDR2 YNNKEL (reference sequence). CDR3 sequence: CASRAGQGIYGYTF. The CDR3 nucleotides read TGTGCCAGCAGAGCCGGACAGGGGATTTATGGCTACACCTTC.

This clone has only one observation. This chain joins TRBV2 and TRBJ1-6; 8 bases match TRBD1. Germline assignment: CDR1 SNHLY and CDR2 FYNNEI. After removal of 9 bases from V and 6 bases from J, the junction contained 16 bases not matched to a gene. This CDR3 contains 17 residues. The chain's CDR3 is CASTLETPQGANSPLHF. In DNA, the CDR3 is TGTGCCAGTACTTTGGAGACCCCTCAGGGGGCTAATTCACCCCTCCACTTT.

CDR3 amino acids: CASSLGLDIYGYTF. The CDR3 region has the DNA TGCGCCAGCAGCTTGGGCCTTGACATCTATGGCTACACCTTC. The V gene is TRBV5-1, the J gene TRBJ1-2; no firm D call. Per the germline V gene, CDR1 is SGHRS and CDR2 is YFSETQ. Trimming took 0 bases from V and 4 from J, leaving 10 bases between them. The CDR3 loop spans 14 amino acids. Full variable domain (outside the CDR3, taken from reference TRBV5-1 and TRBJ1-2): KAGVTQTPRYLIKTRGQQVTLSCSPISGHRSVSWYQQTPGQGLQFLFEYFSETQRNKGNFPGRFSGRQFSNSRSEMNVSTLELGDSALYLCASSLGLDIYGYTFGSGTRLTVV.

The chain recombines TRBV10-3 with TRBJ2-1, with 9 bases lining up with TRBD2. Germline-derived CDR1 and CDR2 are ENHRY and SYGVKD. V lost 3 bases to trimming and J lost 5 bases; unmatched junction nucleotides: 5. The CDR3 loop spans 15 amino acids. The CDR3, as DNA: TGTGCCATCAGTGATCTCCTAGCGGGAAACAATGAGCAGTTCTTC. Its translation is CAISDLLAGNNEQFF.

The J gene is TRBJ1-3, the V gene TRBV3-1 (or the pseudogene TRBV3-2); TRBD1 matches 8 bases. Germline V gives CDR1 LGHDT, CDR2 YNNKEL (reference sequence). The CDR3 contains 16 residues. Trimming removed 4 bases from V and 0 bases from J; junction bases left unmatched: 5. In DNA, the CDR3 is TGTGCCAGCAGCCCCCGAGACAGGGGCTCTGGAAACACCATATATTTT. Amino acids: CASSPRDRGSGNTIYF.

The chain has TRBV6-1 and TRBJ1-5; D possibly corresponds to TRBD1 (5 bases). With 4 bases removed from V and 4 bases from J, the gap between germline ends came to 20 bases. CDR1 is MNHNS and CDR2 is SASEGT in the germline V gene. The CDR3 contains 17 residues. CDR3 protein: CASSGGTFVEANQPQHF. The CDR3 nucleotides are TGTGCCAGCAGTGGCGGGACCTTCGTGGAAGCGAATCAGCCCCAGCATTTT.

The chain is built from TRBV7-3 and TRBJ2-5; possibly TRBD2 for D (6 bases). This CDR3 has 15 amino acids. CDR1 and CDR2 from the germline V gene are SGHTA and FQGTGA. Trimming cost V 5 bases and J 1 base, with 14 bases left between them. This CDR3 reads CASSAGGLPQETQYF. The CDR3 DNA follows: TGTGCCAGCAGCGCCGGGGGACTCCCCCAAGAGACCCAGTACTTC.

The CDR3 bases are TGTGCCAGCAGCGTATACGGGAACTATGGCTACACCTTC. Amino acid sequence: CASSVYGNYGYTF. This rearrangement joins TRBV9 to TRBJ1-2, with no clear D. Trimming left V 1 base short and J 2 bases short, with 6 bases between. The CDR3 contains 13 residues. Germline CDR1 and CDR2: SGDLS and YYNGEE.

This clone was detected a few times. A read error may produce the germline difference seen at one junction end. CDR3 sequence: CASSPGRLVLYNEQFF. CDR3 bases: TGTGCTAGCAGCCCCGGGAGACTAGTTTTATACAATGAGCAGTTCTTC. This chain links TRBV7-7 with TRBJ2-1, with D possibly TRBD2 on 6 matching bases. The germline V gene has CDR1 SSHAT and CDR2 FNYEAQ (reference sequence). This CDR3 contains 16 residues.

CDR3 coding DNA: TGTGCCAGCAGCAAGTTACAGGGGAGTAACTATGGCTACACCTTC. This translates into CASSKLQGSNYGYTF. The rearrangement links TRBV5-6 to TRBJ1-2; 7 nucleotides line up with TRBD1. Germline-derived CDR1 and CDR2 are SGHDT and YYEEEE. After removal of 4 bases from V and 1 base from J, the junction contained 7 bases not matched to a gene. This CDR3 spans 15 amino acids.

The V and J genes are TRBV27 and TRBJ1-1, with a tentative D call TRBD1 (5 bases). Germline-derived CDR1 and CDR2 are MNHEY and SMNVEV (reference sequence). Trimming took off 2 bases at V and 3 bases at J, with 7 bases between the two ends. The CDR3 extends over 13 amino acids. The CDR3 reads CASSLRGHTEAFF. The CDR3 nucleotides read TGTGCCAGCAGTTTAAGGGGTCACACTGAAGCTTTCTTT.

This chain joins TRBV2 and TRBJ1-6, with D perhaps TRBD1 (6 bases). The CDR3 covers 18 residues. Looked up from germline, CDR1 is SNHLY and CDR2 is FYNNEI. V lost 7 bases to trimming and J lost 10 bases, with 29 bases between them. In nucleotides, the CDR3 is TGTGCCAGCACCAAGTTAGGGGCAGGGGAGAAGGTGGCGTCACCCCTCCACTTT. It specifies CASTKLGAGEKVASPLHF.

This chain links TRBV2 with TRBJ1-6; 9 bases fit TRBD1. CDR3 length: 16 residues. Looked up from germline, CDR1 is SNHLY and CDR2 is FYNNEI. With 8 bases clipped from V and 1 base from J, the junction kept 6 bases outside the gene matches. CDR3 sequence: CASWPGQGSYNSPLHF. As DNA, the CDR3 is TGTGCCAGCTGGCCGGGACAGGGTTCCTATAATTCACCCCTCCACTTT.

DNA of the CDR3: TGTGCCAGCAGCAAACGGCCGGGATTAGCGGAAGGCCAAGAGACCCAGTACTTC. Amino acid sequence: CASSKRPGLAEGQETQYF. The chain joins TRBV3-1 (or the pseudogene TRBV3-2) to TRBJ2-5; a weak D match, TRBD2 (6 bases). Between the trimmed V and J ends, which lost 5 bases and 1 base, there was a span of 23 bases. CDR1 is LGHDT and CDR2 is YNNKEL in the germline V gene (reference sequence). This CDR3 comprises 18 residues.

The CDR3 is CASTAGTGEGTQYF. The CDR3 DNA reads as TGTGCCAGCACCGCCGGGACAGGGGAGGGGACCCAGTACTTC. This sequence joins TRBV7-9 and TRBJ2-5, with 10 bases lining up with TRBD1. This CDR3 contains 14 residues. Germline-derived CDR1 and CDR2 are SEHNR and FQNEAQ (reference sequence). V shed 7 bases, J shed 7 bases, and the junction held 9 bases outside the gene matches.